The TCR beta chain described here comes from a study of CD8+CD57+ T cells in acquired aplastic anemia (dated by TCRdb to 2017 to 2018). Some background on the complete study: A mean of approximately 2.9 ug of DNA, ranging from roughly 0.19 to 27.4 ug, was extracted from sorted CD4+ and CD8+ cells. CD8+CD57+ expansion was defined as a frequency above the mean frequency observed in healthy subjects.

TCR beta VDJ combination and CDR3 sequence profiling used genomic DNA as the template. An Illumina HiSeq 2000 was the platform used for TCR repertoire sequencing. As for the original processing: Repertoires were assessed using TRBV/TRBJ rearrangement plots, CDR3 size and DJ length profiles, and Simpson's diversity index. The most abundant DNA sequence in the deep sequencing data was defined as the immunodominant clone. CDR3 amino acid sequences were checked for sharing across subjects and were also compared against the VDJdb database and published repertoires. TCRdb reran the public reads through fastp at Q25 and MiXCR, keeping productive beta chains. Identical CDR3 protein sequences are pooled into one entry, listed with their most common genes and DNA. TCRdb's processing, not the authors' own work, is the source of the V and J calls. This sample comprises about 220,000 distinct CDR3 sequences, more than 40% of them detected only once. The top ten clonotypes cover over 7.5% of the sample.

This clonotype was seen many times. Its specific antigen is unknown. No base qualities exist here, and no much larger clone lies one base off it. The paper as a whole reports these results and caveats: Between patients and healthy controls, no significant difference in CD8+ Simpson's diversity was found (P=0.060). About 30 CD8+ CDR3 sequences were found to be shared between patients and controls, but these sequences appeared to be highly expressed in patients and within the immunodominant clones of the patients.

Trimmed from V: 5 bases; trimmed from J: 6 bases; junction bases lacking a gene match: 8. Reading from cysteine to phenylalanine, the CDR3 counts 15 amino acids. The retained sequence is limited to the CDR3, 45 bases, with the frame set at the first base. Per the germline V gene, SNHLY is the CDR1 and FYNNEI is the CDR2. Flow cytometry had shown CD8+CD57+ cell expansion in the patients selected for sequencing. Severe acquired aplastic anemia was diagnosed in all patients according to International Study of Aplastic Anemia and Agranulocytosis and Camitta criteria. No patient had received any therapy when blood was sampled. The study deep-sequenced TCR repertoires of sorted CD4+ and CD8+ blood T cells from severe aplastic anemia patients and healthy subjects. Patients were enrolled under clinicaltrials.gov protocols 00001620, 01623167, 00001397, 00071045, 00081523 and 00961064 in the USA. Ficoll-Paque density gradient centrifugation was used to isolate peripheral blood mononuclear cells. Before DNA extraction, CD4+ and CD8+ T cells were sorted with FACS or magnetic beads.

The chain couples TRBV2 to TRBJ2-1; 9 bases in between match TRBD2. Sequenced: sorted CD4+, CD8+, or CD8+CD57+ T cells (not recorded which) from PBMCs. The source of this sequence is a human donor with aplastic anemia. The CDR3 protein: CASSFKASGINEQFF. The sequenced DNA is TGTGCCAGCAGTTTTAAGGCTAGCGGGATCAATGAGCAGTTCTTC.